Each of the 10 T cell receptor beta chains below was sequenced from the same sample in a study of CD8+ T cells in alopecia areata. cDNA prepared by RNA extraction and subsequent reverse transcription served as the template for sequencing. The protocol was immunoSEQ multiplex PCR, while the TCRdb copy is restricted to in-frame clones and leaves out a portion. This sample has approximately 110,000 clones, with roughly 55% found just once. Treatment reported: oral pan-JAK inhibitor, 5-10 mg twice daily. Sequences were derived from CD8+ T cells sorted from blood, sampled at week 24, from a patient treated with tofacitinib. The receptors originated from a human donor with alopecia areata.

This chain joins TRBV4-3 and TRBJ1-1; no definite D call. The CDR3 totals 15 residues. Germline V gives CDR1 LGHNA, CDR2 YSLEER. Trimming took off 0 bases at V and 2 bases at J, with 10 bases between the two ends. CDR3 residues: CASSQDPAANTEAFF. The DNA of the CDR3 is TGCGCCAGCAGCCAAGATCCGGCGGCCAACACTGAAGCTTTCTTT.

This clone appeared a single time. The V and J genes are TRBV13 and TRBJ1-6, with a possible D match to TRBD1 (6 bases). This CDR3 region has 15 residues. Trimming left V 5 bases short and J 10 bases short, with 18 bases between. Germline V gene data show CDR1 as PRHDT and CDR2 as FYEKMQ (reference sequence). The CDR3 loop reads CASSPSGTGISPLHF. For the CDR3, the DNA is TGTGCCAGCAGCCCGTCCGGAACAGGGATCTCACCCCTCCACTTT.

This clone was recorded once. V and J are TRBV27 and TRBJ2-1, with 12 bases fitting TRBD2. After removal of 4 bases from V and 7 bases from J, the junction contained 8 bases not matched to a gene. This CDR3 is 16 amino acids long. CDR1 MNHEY and CDR2 SMNVEV come from the germline V gene (reference sequence). CDR3 region: CASSYDRTSGNNEQFF. The CDR3 DNA reads TGTGCCAGCAGTTACGATCGGACTAGCGGGAATAATGAGCAGTTCTTC.

V gene TRBV2 combines with J gene TRBJ2-2; D remains unclear. Germline CDR1 is SNHLY and CDR2 is FYNNEI. The length of the CDR3 is 16 residues. V was cut by 3 bases and J by 4 bases, with 15 bases left in between. CDR3 bases: TGTGCCAGCAGTGATTTTCCCCCAGGTGTCACCGGGGAGCTGTTTTTT. It encodes CASSDFPPGVTGELFF. Variable domain in full (rest from reference TRBV2 and TRBJ2-2): EPEVTQTPSHQVTQMGQEVILRCVPISNHLYFYWYRQILGQKVEFLVSFYNNEISEKSEIFDDQFSVERPDGSNFTLKIRSTKLEDSAMYFCASSDFPPGVTGELFFGEGSRLTVL.

The chain links TRBV7-2 to TRBJ1-3; D unclear. Germline-derived CDR1 and CDR2 are SGHTA and FQGNSA. V lost 5 bases, J lost 4 bases, and 9 bases lay in between. The CDR3 consists of 13 residues. The CDR3 DNA sequence: TGTGCCAGCAGCCCCTTTTTGGGAAACACCATATATTTT. Protein sequence: CASSPFLGNTIYF.

This clone was detected a few times. The V call is TRBV6-1, the J call TRBJ2-5, with D perhaps TRBD2 (6 bases). CDR1 MNHNS and CDR2 SASEGT come from the germline V gene. V lost 6 bases and J lost 2, with 16 bases in between. The CDR3 totals 15 residues. CDR3 bases: TGTGCCAGCAGACAACACCCACGGGGGCAAGAGACCCAGTACTTC. Translation: CASRQHPRGQETQYF.

The rearrangement joins TRBV30 to TRBJ1-3; D not certain. Trimming removed 5 bases from V and 0 bases from J, with 11 bases in between. This CDR3 is 14 amino acids long. Germline CDR1 GTSNPN, CDR2 SVGIG (reference sequence). The CDR3 here is CAWRIGGSGNTIYF. In nucleotides, the CDR3 is TGTGCCTGGCGGATAGGAGGCTCTGGAAACACCATATATTTT.

This clone was recorded a few times. J is TRBJ2-7 and V is TRBV13; either TRBD1 or TRBD2 may supply D (5 bases each). The CDR3 has 17 amino acids. V lost 6 bases and J lost 2, with 23 bases in between. The germline CDR1 and CDR2 sequences are PRHDT and FYEKMQ (reference sequence). The CDR3 coding sequence is TGTGCCAGCAGTGAGGGTTCTAGGACAACCTCCCCCTACGAGCAGTACTTC. It is translated as CASSEGSRTTSPYEQYF.

This clone occurred a few times. This chain joins TRBV19 and TRBJ1-1; D unclear. The germline V and J ends were trimmed by 1 base and 0 bases, with 9 bases remaining between them. The CDR3 loop spans 15 amino acids. Germline CDR1 LNHDA, CDR2 SQIVND (reference sequence). The CDR3 region is CASSIAGSMNTEAFF. As DNA, the CDR3 is TGTGCCAGTAGTATAGCAGGCAGTATGAACACTGAAGCTTTCTTT.

The rearrangement joins TRBV6-5 to TRBJ2-1; the D is unclear. Germline loops: CDR1 MNHEY, CDR2 SVGAGI. Deletions cut 3 bases from V and 5 bases from J, with 8 bases between. This CDR3 spans 13 amino acids. The CDR3 DNA is TGTGCCAGCAGTTATCGCCTCAACAATGAGCAGTTCTTC. Its protein product is CASSYRLNNEQFF.